A selection of T cell receptor beta chains follows, all from one sample in a study of cytomegalovirus exposure and HLA in healthy donors. Assay used: immunoSEQ multiplex PCR; TCRdb lists only in-frame clones, some missing. The table records almost 70,000 clones, over 95% of them present only once. The specimen was PBMCs. The receptors here all came from a young woman in good health and CMV-seropositive. CDR3s include the opening cysteine and the closing phenylalanine or tryptophan. The D gene is left open where the match is weak. Clone size is not always given. Where it is, it says once, few, many or a class for expanded clones.

len	v_gene	d_gene	j_gene	abundance	CDR3nt	CDR3aa
15	TRBV11-3	.	TRBJ1-3	once	TGTGCCAGCAGCCCAGACAGCAACTCTGGAAACACCATATATTTT	CASSPDSNSGNTIYF
13	TRBV18	.	TRBJ2-7	once	TGTGCCAGCTCACCCACAGGGTCAGACGAGCAGTACTTC	CASSPTGSDEQYF
12	TRBV18	.	TRBJ2-3	.	TGTGCCAGCTCACCATACACAGATACGCAGTATTTT	CASSPYTDTQYF
18	TRBV15	.	TRBJ1-5	once	TGTGCCACCAGCAGCCGCATGGGGAGAGGGTTGGTGGGACAGCCCCAGCATTTT	CATSSRMGRGLVGQPQHF
16	TRBV5-6	.	TRBJ2-2	.	TGTGCCAGCAGATCGCTGGGGGGGGGCTTTGCCGGGGAGCTGTTTTTT	CASRSLGGGFAGELFF
13	TRBV5-6	.	TRBJ1-2	few	TGTGCCAGCAGCCAAGACAGTCCTTCGGGCTACACCTTC	CASSQDSPSGYTF
15	TRBV25-1	TRBD1	TRBJ2-1	.	TGTGCCAGCAGTATGACAGGGCTCTCCTACAATGAGCAGTTCTTC	CASSMTGLSYNEQFF
16	TRBV9	.	TRBJ2-1	few	TGTGCCAGCAGCCCTCGGGGGTCTGGAGTAGGCAATGAGCAGTTCTTC	CASSPRGSGVGNEQFF
15	TRBV7-9	.	TRBJ2-7	once	TGTGCCAGCAGCTTTTGGAGGGGGCTCCCCTACGAGCAGTACTTC	CASSFWRGLPYEQYF
17	TRBV30	.	TRBJ1-1	.	TGTGCCTGGAGTAACGGACAGTTAGGGGATCTGTACACTGAAGCTTTCTTT	CAWSNGQLGDLYTEAFF